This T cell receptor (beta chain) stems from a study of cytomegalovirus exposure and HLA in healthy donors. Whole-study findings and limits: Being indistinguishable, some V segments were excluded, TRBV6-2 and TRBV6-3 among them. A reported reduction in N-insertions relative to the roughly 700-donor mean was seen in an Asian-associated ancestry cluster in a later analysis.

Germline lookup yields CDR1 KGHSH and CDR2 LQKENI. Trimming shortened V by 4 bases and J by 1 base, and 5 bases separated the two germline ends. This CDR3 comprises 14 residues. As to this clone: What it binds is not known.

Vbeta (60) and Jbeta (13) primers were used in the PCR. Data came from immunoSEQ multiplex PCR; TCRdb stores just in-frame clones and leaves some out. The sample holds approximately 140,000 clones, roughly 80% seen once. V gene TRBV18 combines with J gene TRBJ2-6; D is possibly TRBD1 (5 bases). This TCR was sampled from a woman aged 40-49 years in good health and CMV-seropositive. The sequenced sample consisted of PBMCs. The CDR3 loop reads CASSQGSGANVLTF. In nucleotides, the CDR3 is TGTGCCAGCTCACAGGGGTCTGGGGCCAACGTCCTGACTTTC.